Presented here are 31 T cell receptor beta chains from one specimen sequenced in a study of shared clonotypes between healthy human individuals. The method was immunoSEQ multiplex PCR; TCRdb's version includes in-frame clones alone and lacks a portion of them. The sample consists of some 2,100,000 clones, around 95% of them appearing once. The specimen was naive CD4+ T cells sorted from blood. The subset denotes: CD45RA+ positively selected. The receptors derive from a man aged 18 to 29 in good health.

The chain is built from TRBV6-5 and TRBJ1-2; possible D gene TRBD1, 6 bases. There are 16 residues in the CDR3. V lost 2 bases and J 3 bases, leaving 16 bases between the germline ends. Looked up from germline, CDR1 is MNHEY and CDR2 is SVGAGI. The CDR3 DNA reads TGTGCCAGCAGTTACCACCCCTGGCAGGGGTACTATGGCTACACCTTC. This encodes CASSYHPWQGYYGYTF.

Concerning this clone: The same CDR3 is also encoded by other DNA sequences in this sample. This sequence joins TRBV11-2 and TRBJ2-7; D not certain. This CDR3 spans 11 amino acids. The V end lost 5 bases, the J end lost 3 bases, and 5 bases lay between the germline ends. Germline V gene data show CDR1 as SGHAT and CDR2 as FQNNGV. For the CDR3, the DNA is TGTGCCAGCAGCCCAAACTACGAGCAGTACTTC. Translating it yields CASSPNYEQYF.

V usage is TRBV30 and J usage is TRBJ2-3; possibly TRBD1 for D (7 bases). V lost 3 bases, J lost 3 bases, and 13 bases lay in between. This CDR3 is built from 14 residues. Per germline, CDR1 GTSNPN and CDR2 SVGIG (reference sequence). CDR3 region: CAWSAGQRTDTQYF. In DNA, the CDR3 is TGTGCCTGGAGCGCGGGACAGCGAACAGATACGCAGTATTTT.

CDR3 loop: CANRRNMNTEAFF. The CDR3 DNA reads as TGTGCCAACCGTCGGAACATGAACACTGAAGCTTTCTTT. V usage is TRBV10-3 and J usage is TRBJ1-1; D unclear. Deletions cut 10 bases from V and 0 bases from J, with 12 bases between. The germline V gene encodes CDR1 ENHRY and CDR2 SYGVKD. The CDR3 contains 13 residues.

J is TRBJ2-7 and V is TRBV7-8; D is possibly TRBD2 (6 bases). V was pared by 1 base and J by 1 base, with 11 bases between. This CDR3 spans 15 amino acids. Germline CDR1 and CDR2: SGHVS and FQNEAQ. CDR3 sequence reads: CASSLEAGKSYEQYF. CDR3 sequence (DNA): TGTGCCAGCAGCTTAGAGGCGGGGAAGTCCTACGAGCAGTACTTC. Drawing the rest from reference TRBV7-8 and TRBJ2-7, the complete variable domain is GAGVSQSPRYKVAKRGQDVALRCDPISGHVSLFWYQQALGQGPEFLTYFQNEAQLDKSGLPSDRFFAERPEGSVSTLKIQRTQQEDSAVYLCASSLEAGKSYEQYFGPGTRLTVT.

The J gene is TRBJ1-5, the V gene TRBV10-3; D is possibly TRBD1 (6 bases). Germline assignment: CDR1 ENHRY and CDR2 SYGVKD. The CDR3 has 17 residues. The V gene lost 2 bases and the J gene lost 0 bases, with 14 bases spanning the gap. CDR3 bases: TGTGCCATCAGTGAGAGGCAGGGGTTGTATAGCAATCAGCCCCAGCATTTT. The encoded protein is CAISERQGLYSNQPQHF.

The genes are TRBV7-8 and TRBJ2-5; a weak D match, TRBD2 (5 bases). The V gene lost 2 bases and the J gene lost 3 bases, with 7 bases spanning the gap. The CDR3 loop spans 13 amino acids. Looked up from germline, CDR1 is SGHVS and CDR2 is FQNEAQ. The CDR3: CASSLSAEETQYF. DNA of the CDR3: TGTGCCAGCAGCTTATCAGCGGAAGAGACCCAGTACTTC.

V usage is TRBV7-8 and J usage is TRBJ2-7; 8 bases map to TRBD1. V was clipped by 5 bases and J by 4 bases; unmatched bases: 7. The V gene's germline CDR1 is SGHVS and CDR2 FQNEAQ. This CDR3 has 14 residues. Written as DNA, the CDR3 is TGTGCCAGCAGCCGTCTCGACAGGGGATACGAGCAGTACTTC. Protein sequence: CASSRLDRGYEQYF.

Remarks on this clone: At one of its ends the junction is not consistent with the germline gene, which may arise from a read error. This chain connects TRBV7-6 to TRBJ2-7; the D gene is possibly TRBD2 (5 bases). The CDR3 has 14 amino acids. Germline V gene data show CDR1 as SGHVS and CDR2 as FNYEAQ. The CDR3 nucleotides read TGTGCCAGCAGCTTAGATGAGGGTACCTACAAGCAGTACTTC. Encoded protein: CASSLDEGTYKQYF.

This clone was picked up one time. This rearrangement joins TRBV18 to TRBJ2-3; D could derive from TRBD1 or TRBD2 (5 bases each). This CDR3 is built from 16 residues. V was clipped by 5 bases and J by 0 bases, with 15 bases between them. Germline CDR1 is KGHSH and CDR2 is LQKENI. Written as DNA, the CDR3 is TGTGCCAGCTCATCCTTCGGGGCCACTAGCACAGATACGCAGTATTTT. Protein sequence: CASSSFGATSTDTQYF.

The chain joins TRBV19 to TRBJ2-2; D is perhaps TRBD2 (5 bases). V was pared by 3 bases and J by 5 bases, with 19 bases between. The CDR3 has 17 residues. Germline values: CDR1 LNHDA, CDR2 SQIVND (reference sequence). The CDR3 DNA is TGTGCCAGTAGTATCGGATGGACTCAGCCCGCAACCGGGGAGCTGTTTTTT. Protein: CASSIGWTQPATGELFF. The whole variable domain, remainder taken from reference TRBV19 and TRBJ2-2, is DGGITQSPKYLFRKEGQNVTLSCEQNLNHDAMYWYRQDPGQGLRLIYYSQIVNDFQKGDIAEGYSVSREKKESFPLTVTSAQKNPTAFYLCASSIGWTQPATGELFFGEGSRLTVL.

This chain links TRBV5-4 with TRBJ2-2; 10 nucleotides match TRBD1. Germline V lookup: CDR1 SGHNT, CDR2 YYREEE (reference sequence). V lost 3 bases and J lost 3; bases outside the gene matches: 5. The CDR3 length is 16 residues. The CDR3 DNA follows: TGTGCCAGCAGCTCCCCCGGGACAGGGGACACCGGGGAGCTGTTTTTT. It yields the protein CASSSPGTGDTGELFF.

This clone has a single count. The rearrangement joins TRBV6-1 to TRBJ1-6, with D maybe TRBD1 (5 bases). The germline gives CDR1 MNHNS, CDR2 SASEGT. V lost 5 bases and J lost 15, with 17 bases in between. The CDR3 contains 13 residues. The CDR3 DNA reads TGTGCCAGCAGTTTAGGGACGTTGGATTTCCTCCACTTT. It translates to CASSLGTLDFLHF.

The CDR3 region is CAISQGANTEAFF. The DNA for the CDR3 is TGTGCCATCAGCCAGGGGGCCAACACTGAAGCTTTCTTT. The rearrangement uses TRBV10-3 and TRBJ1-1; TRBD1 agrees at 8 bases. V dropped 6 bases and J dropped 2; count of bases not matched to a gene: 2. The CDR3 runs 13 residues. The V gene's germline CDR1 is ENHRY and CDR2 SYGVKD.

The rearrangement joins TRBV6-5 to TRBJ1-3; no reliable D call. This CDR3 is built from 15 residues. Between the trimmed V and J ends, which lost 2 bases and 0 bases, there was a span of 8 bases. Per germline, CDR1 MNHEY and CDR2 SVGAGI. CDR3 DNA sequence: TGTGCCAGCAGTTACAGGGCACTCTCTGGAAACACCATATATTTT. This codes for CASSYRALSGNTIYF.

The chain links TRBV5-6 to TRBJ1-6; 8 positions agree with TRBD1. The J segment lost 5 bases and the V segment lost 4 bases, leaving 5 bases of the junction unmatched. The CDR3 is made up of 15 amino acids. CDR1 and CDR2 (germline): SGHDT, YYEEEE. The CDR3 here is CASSRQGSDNSPLHF. The CDR3 DNA sequence: TGTGCCAGCAGCAGACAGGGGTCCGATAATTCACCCCTCCACTTT.

This clone has only one observation. The V call is TRBV15, the J call TRBJ2-1; D possibly corresponds to TRBD1 (6 bases). Per germline, CDR1 LNHNV and CDR2 YYDKDF (reference sequence). The CDR3 extends over 12 amino acids. The ends were cut back, 2 bases at V and 7 bases at J, with 6 bases in the middle. The CDR3, as DNA: TGTGCCACCAGCAGACAGGGGAATGAGCAGTTCTTC. Translating gives CATSRQGNEQFF.

A word on this clone: The sample has other DNA sequences that encode this CDR3 too. The gene calls are TRBV5-1 and TRBJ2-5, with 14 positions matching TRBD2. V gave up 4 bases and J gave up 2 bases; unmatched junction bases: 4. The CDR3 runs to 16 residues. Germline V lookup: CDR1 SGHRS, CDR2 YFSETQ. The CDR3 DNA sequence: TGCGCCAGCAGCGGAGGACTAGCGGGGGGTCAAGAGACCCAGTACTTC. Translating it yields CASSGGLAGGQETQYF.

About this clone: This same CDR3 is encoded by further DNA sequences in the sample. The V and J genes are TRBV7-9 and TRBJ2-6, with D tentatively TRBD1 (5 bases). The germline gives CDR1 SEHNR, CDR2 FQNEAQ (reference sequence). The CDR3 has 15 amino acids. The germline V and J ends were trimmed by 0 bases and 4 bases, with 7 bases remaining between them. DNA of the CDR3: TGTGCCAGCAGCTTAGCAGGGGCCGGGGCCAACGTCCTGACTTTC. It is translated as CASSLAGAGANVLTF.

As to this clone: Within the sample, other DNA sequences also encode this same CDR3. The gene calls are TRBV5-4 and TRBJ1-4, with D unclear. Germline CDR1 is SGHNT and CDR2 is YYREEE (reference sequence). The V end lost 0 bases, the J end lost 7 bases, and 10 bases lay between the germline ends. This CDR3 is built from 14 residues. This CDR3 reads CASSLDSGSEKLFF. The CDR3, as DNA: TGTGCCAGCAGCTTGGATTCTGGGAGTGAAAAACTGTTTTTT.

This rearrangement joins TRBV18 to TRBJ1-3, with D perhaps TRBD1 (6 bases). Germline CDR1 KGHSH, CDR2 LQKENI. This CDR3 has 16 residues. V lost 6 bases, J lost 0 bases, and 15 bases lay in between. Here the CDR3 DNA reads TGTGCCAGCTCTTCGGACAGCTACTCCTCTGGAAACACCATATATTTT. It translates to CASSSDSYSSGNTIYF.

The rearrangement uses TRBV21-1 and TRBJ2-7; the tabulated D call, TRBD1, remains unverified against the DNA. TRBV21-1 is flagged as a pseudogene. The CDR3 has 12 amino acids. CDR3 protein: CASSGRDREFYF. DNA for the CDR3: TGTGCCAGCAGCGGCCGGGACAGGGAGTTTTACTTC.

CDR3 in amino acids: CASSEVYSPYEQYF. For the CDR3, the DNA is TGTGCCAGCAGTGAAGTTTACAGTCCCTACGAGCAGTACTTC. V gene TRBV6-1 combines with J gene TRBJ2-7; unclear D gene. The CDR3 length is 14 residues. V was cut by 1 base and J by 2 bases, with 9 bases left in between. Germline CDR1 MNHNS, CDR2 SASEGT.

J is TRBJ2-3 and V is TRBV18, with 8 nucleotides matching TRBD1. The CDR3 loop spans 16 amino acids. Per the germline V gene, CDR1 is KGHSH and CDR2 is LQKENI. The trim removed 3 bases at V and 6 bases at J, leaving 11 bases unmatched. The CDR3 bases are TGTGCCAGCTCACCCCTCGGACAGGGTGCCATCGATACGCAGTATTTT. Translating gives CASSPLGQGAIDTQYF.

This chain uses TRBV28 with TRBJ2-1, with 8 bases lining up with TRBD2. Germline trimming cut 9 bases from V and 2 bases from J; bases unmatched to any gene: 9. CDR1 and CDR2 (germline): MDHEN, SYDVKM. This CDR3 contains 15 residues. The CDR3 DNA reads TGTGCCAGTTCTAGGGCGGGGGGACCCTACAATGAGCAGTTCTTC. It is translated as CASSRAGGPYNEQFF.

The V call is TRBV6-1, the J call TRBJ2-1; TRBD1 agrees at 11 bases. Germline assignment: CDR1 MNHNS and CDR2 SASEGT. The V segment lost 2 bases and the J segment 8 bases; nucleotides outside the gene matches: 8. The CDR3 has 16 amino acids. CDR3 residues: CASSESWTGGGDEQFF. DNA of the CDR3: TGTGCCAGCAGTGAATCCTGGACAGGGGGCGGCGATGAGCAGTTCTTC.

The V and J genes are TRBV6-5 and TRBJ2-1; D remains ambiguous. Germline CDR1 is MNHEY and CDR2 is SVGAGI. Trimming pared 7 bases from V and 1 base from J, leaving 14 bases between. This CDR3 is built from 15 residues. The CDR3, as DNA: TGTGCCAGCACCGAGCTCGGTCCGTCCTACAATGAGCAGTTCTTC. Translated, it gives CASTELGPSYNEQFF.

The chain couples TRBV18 to TRBJ2-2; D gene uncertain. The CDR3 consists of 12 residues. V was cut by 2 bases and J by 7 bases, with 5 bases left in between. Germline V gives CDR1 KGHSH, CDR2 LQKENI. CDR3 protein: CASSPGNGELFF. The CDR3 DNA is TGTGCCAGCTCACCAGGGAACGGGGAGCTGTTTTTT.

This clone is a singleton in its sample. The rearrangement links TRBV10-3 to TRBJ2-3, with 7 bases lining up with TRBD2. V was pared by 6 bases and J by 4 bases, with 1 base of the junction left unmatched. The CDR3 covers 12 residues. The germline CDR1 and CDR2 sequences are ENHRY and SYGVKD. CDR3 residues: CAIRGGADTQYF. The CDR3 DNA is TGTGCCATCAGGGGGGGGGCAGATACGCAGTATTTT.

The gene calls are TRBV7-9 and TRBJ2-2; D is unresolved. The CDR3 is 16 amino acids. Germline values: CDR1 SEHNR, CDR2 FQNEAQ (reference sequence). V lost 3 bases, J lost 0 bases, and 11 bases lay in between. CDR3 protein: CASSFTQFANTGELFF. CDR3 DNA: TGTGCCAGCAGCTTTACACAGTTCGCGAACACCGGGGAGCTGTTTTTT.

As to this clone: Additional DNA sequences in this sample encode the identical CDR3. The genes are TRBV9 and TRBJ1-1; 7 positions match TRBD1. Losses at the gene ends were 4 bases for V and 5 bases for J; bases not matched to a gene: 8. CDR3 length equals 14 residues. Germline V gives CDR1 SGDLS, CDR2 YYNGEE. In DNA form, the CDR3 reads TGTGCCAGCAGCCCCAGGACAGGCGGTACTGAAGCTTTCTTT. It yields the protein CASSPRTGGTEAFF.